This entry concerns a single T cell receptor beta chain. The antigen this receptor binds is unknown. No per-base quality is available; no much larger clone lies one base away. Library preparation was by the immunoSEQ multiplex PCR assay. TCRdb obtained this table from immuneACCESS and retained in-frame rearrangements with V and J assigned. These tables miss some clones; where compared with another copy, unresolved V genes account for less than half of the shortfall, and the remainder is unexplained. The sample profile shows around 84,000 clones; around nine tenths of them were found once. The top ten constitute more than 0.2% of the sample. The data originate from a study of technical replicates of blood from a few donors (dated by TCRdb to the late 2010s). From the cysteine through the phenylalanine, the CDR3 covers 20 amino acids. The CDR3 DNA has 60 bases and is translated from base 1. Via the germline V gene, CDR1 is SNHLY and CDR2 FYNNEI. V and J are trimmed by 6 bases and 0 bases, and the gene matches miss 20 bases of the junction.

The rearrangement joined TRBV2 to TRBJ2-1; 7 middle bases align to TRBD2. The receptor was derived from a human donor in good health. The sequencing input was T cells isolated from PBMCs. CDR3 sequence: CASSRENSGGGPSSYNEQFF. The sequenced DNA: TGTGCCAGCAGCCGGGAAAACTCAGGCGGGGGACCTAGCTCCTACAATGAGCAGTTCTTC.